This is a list of T cell receptor beta chains from one sample in a study of CD8+ T cells in alopecia areata. The table came from immunoSEQ multiplex PCR; TCRdb's copy has only in-frame clones and leaves some out. Of 150,000 to 190,000 clones listed, more than 45% are singletons. The sequencing used CD8+ T cells sorted from blood, collected at week 0. Receptors originate from a human donor with alopecia areata. Each CDR3 is given without its conserved first and last residue.

TRBJ2-7 | TRBV15 | ATSPGQGYEQY
TRBJ2-7 | TRBV27 | ASSSRPNGNEQY
TRBJ2-7 | TRBV29-1 | SVRPRDRGSNEQY
TRBJ1-1 | TRBV9 | ASSLGQNTEAF
TRBJ1-2 | TRBV13 | ASSLSVEVANYGYT
TRBJ1-2 | TRBV9 | ASSAPDRDYGYT
TRBJ2-3 | TRBV29-1 | SVGTSGATDTQY
TRBJ2-1 | TRBV5-1 | ASRGGTSGGPVNEQF
TRBJ1-1 | TRBV27 | ASSPLGGRNTEAF
TRBJ1-1 | TRBV15 | ATSRDQGGEAF
TRBJ2-3 | TRBV18 | ASSLPGRQVTDTQY
TRBJ2-2 | TRBV30 | AWSVSGRSITGELF
TRBJ2-3 | TRBV2 | ASSEGTSRYTDTQY
TRBJ2-3 | TRBV2 | ASGAGTSSTDTQY
TRBJ2-4 | TRBV6-6 | ASYRDRGPKNIQY
TRBJ2-3 | TRBV25-1 | ATVGGDTQY
TRBJ1-5 | TRBV25-1 | ASSEFRQRNNQPQH
TRBJ1-1 | TRBV30 | AWGHRVTEAF
TRBJ1-1 | TRBV7-2 | ASSFIGYGEGLNTEAF
TRBJ1-1 | TRBV11-2 | ASSANTEAF
TRBJ1-2 | TRBV2 | ASSDRDSRANYGYT
TRBJ1-2 | TRBV29-1 | SGGPTNYGYT
TRBJ1-1 | TRBV29-1 | SVVTGTGSEAF
TRBJ2-2 | TRBV4-3 | ASSSILWDTGELF
TRBJ1-2 | TRBV29-1 | SVDGGSSYGYT
TRBJ1-1 | TRBV6-5 | ASSYLGDTEAF
TRBJ1-2 | TRBV30 | AWSGLLTGGKNYGYT
TRBJ1-2 | TRBV29-1 | SAYLTAGGGGYT
TRBJ2-7 | TRBV6-1 | ASRGHLYEQY
TRBJ1-3 | TRBV2 | ASTTRGQGGPGNTIY
TRBJ2-1 | TRBV2 | ASSEPSGGEQF
TRBJ1-2 | TRBV10-3 | AISDGAGYT
TRBJ1-1 | TRBV4-3 | ASSPRRTGLNTEAF
TRBJ2-3 | TRBV14 | ASSQVGRGDRY
TRBJ2-1 | TRBV29-1 | SVEGFGIERGGLTGHEQF
TRBJ2-1 | TRBV30 | AWMGGREQF
TRBJ1-1 | TRBV4-3 | ASSQAGGPTNTEAF
TRBJ2-1 | TRBV10-1 | ASSDDRLRDNEQF
TRBJ1-1 | TRBV30 | AWSAGWDTEAF
TRBJ2-1 | TRBV5-6 | ASSLVGFSNNEQF
TRBJ2-7 | TRBV27 | ASSLSHVTEQY
TRBJ2-7 | TRBV7-9 | ASSSGQGIIQQY
TRBJ1-1 | TRBV5-4 | ASSQPAGLSDTEAF
TRBJ2-3 | TRBV9 | ASNSKPGLHTDTQY
TRBJ2-3 | TRBV6-6 | ASSYYGVGTDTQY
TRBJ2-3 | TRBV13 | ASSLEDRGGGGDTQY
TRBJ2-1 | TRBV7-9 | ASSFPGLYNEQF
TRBJ2-7 | TRBV29-1 | SVEDLQSYEQY
TRBJ2-3 | TRBV10-3 | AISGKVGEGDTQY